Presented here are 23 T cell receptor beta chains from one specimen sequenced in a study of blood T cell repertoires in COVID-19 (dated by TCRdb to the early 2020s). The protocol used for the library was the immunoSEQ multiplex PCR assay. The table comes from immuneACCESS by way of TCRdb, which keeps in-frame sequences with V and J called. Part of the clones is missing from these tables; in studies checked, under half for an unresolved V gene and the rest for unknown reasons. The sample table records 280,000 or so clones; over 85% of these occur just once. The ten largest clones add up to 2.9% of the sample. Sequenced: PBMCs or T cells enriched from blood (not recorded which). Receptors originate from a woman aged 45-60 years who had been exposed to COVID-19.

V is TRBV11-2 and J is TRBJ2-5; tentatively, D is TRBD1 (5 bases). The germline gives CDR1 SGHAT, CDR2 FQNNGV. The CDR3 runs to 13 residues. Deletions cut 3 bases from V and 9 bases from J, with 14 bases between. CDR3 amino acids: CASSFSGPQAQYF. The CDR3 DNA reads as TGTGCCAGCAGCTTCAGTGGGCCACAGGCCCAGTACTTC.

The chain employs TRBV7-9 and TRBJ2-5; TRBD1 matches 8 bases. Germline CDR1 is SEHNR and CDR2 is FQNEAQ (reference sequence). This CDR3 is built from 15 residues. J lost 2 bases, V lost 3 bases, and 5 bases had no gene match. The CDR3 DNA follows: TGTGCCAGCAGCTTCCGGACAGGGTGGCAAGAGACCCAGTACTTC. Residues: CASSFRTGWQETQYF.

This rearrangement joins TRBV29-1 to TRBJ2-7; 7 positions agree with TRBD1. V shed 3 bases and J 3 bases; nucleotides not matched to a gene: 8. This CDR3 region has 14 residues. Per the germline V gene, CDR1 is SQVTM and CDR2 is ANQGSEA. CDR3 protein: CSVDNNDRVYEQYF. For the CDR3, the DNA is TGCAGCGTTGATAATAATGACAGGGTCTACGAGCAGTACTTC.

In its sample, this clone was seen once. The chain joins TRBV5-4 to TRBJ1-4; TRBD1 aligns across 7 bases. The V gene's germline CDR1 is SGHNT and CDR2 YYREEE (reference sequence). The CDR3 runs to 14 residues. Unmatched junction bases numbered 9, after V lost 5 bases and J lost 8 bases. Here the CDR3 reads CASRPDRADEKLFF. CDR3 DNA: TGTGCCAGCAGACCAGACAGGGCCGACGAAAAACTGTTTTTT.

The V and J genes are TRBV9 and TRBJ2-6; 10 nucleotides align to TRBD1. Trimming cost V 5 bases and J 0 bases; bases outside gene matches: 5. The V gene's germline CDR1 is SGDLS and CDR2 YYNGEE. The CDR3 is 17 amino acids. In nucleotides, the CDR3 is TGTGCCAGCAGGACCGGGACAGGGGACTCTGGGGCCAACGTCCTGACTTTC. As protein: CASRTGTGDSGANVLTF.

The CDR3 protein is CASSTHFGTGSTGELFF. The CDR3 DNA sequence: TGTGCCAGCAGCACCCACTTCGGTACAGGTTCCACCGGGGAGCTGTTTTTT. The chain is built from TRBV7-9 and TRBJ2-2; D possibly corresponds to TRBD1 (5 bases). This CDR3 comprises 17 residues. Germline V gives CDR1 SEHNR, CDR2 FQNEAQ (reference sequence). V was cut by 5 bases and J by 4 bases, with 20 bases left in between.

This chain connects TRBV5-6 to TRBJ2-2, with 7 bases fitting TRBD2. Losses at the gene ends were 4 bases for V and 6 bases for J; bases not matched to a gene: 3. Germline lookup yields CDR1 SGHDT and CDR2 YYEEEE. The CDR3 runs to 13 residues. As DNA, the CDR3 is TGTGCCAGCAGCCGAGCGGGACCCGGGGAGCTGTTTTTT. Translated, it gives CASSRAGPGELFF.

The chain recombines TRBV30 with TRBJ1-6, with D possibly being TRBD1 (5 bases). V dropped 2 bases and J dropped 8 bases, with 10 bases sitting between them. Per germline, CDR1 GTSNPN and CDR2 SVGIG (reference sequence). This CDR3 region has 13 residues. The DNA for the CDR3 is TGTGCCTGGAGTAGGGCGGGGGATTCACCCCTCCACTTT. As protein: CAWSRAGDSPLHF.

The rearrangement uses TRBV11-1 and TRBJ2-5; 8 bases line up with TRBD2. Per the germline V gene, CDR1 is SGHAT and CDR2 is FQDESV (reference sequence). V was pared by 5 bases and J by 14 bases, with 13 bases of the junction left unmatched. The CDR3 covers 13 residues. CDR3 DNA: TGTGCCAGCAGCCCCGGTACGGGACTAGTGGTCTACTTC. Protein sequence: CASSPGTGLVVYF.

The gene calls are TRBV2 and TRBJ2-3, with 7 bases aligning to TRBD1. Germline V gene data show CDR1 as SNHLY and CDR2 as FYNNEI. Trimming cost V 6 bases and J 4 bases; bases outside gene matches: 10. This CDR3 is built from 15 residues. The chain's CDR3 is CASRASRGQPDTQYF. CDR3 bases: TGTGCCAGCAGAGCCAGCAGGGGACAGCCAGATACGCAGTATTTT.

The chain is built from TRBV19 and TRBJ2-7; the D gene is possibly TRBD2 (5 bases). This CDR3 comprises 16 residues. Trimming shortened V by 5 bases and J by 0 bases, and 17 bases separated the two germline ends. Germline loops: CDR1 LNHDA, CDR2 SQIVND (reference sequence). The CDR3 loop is CASSGYRDLGSYEQYF. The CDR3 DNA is TGTGCCAGTAGTGGATACCGGGATCTCGGCTCCTACGAGCAGTACTTC.

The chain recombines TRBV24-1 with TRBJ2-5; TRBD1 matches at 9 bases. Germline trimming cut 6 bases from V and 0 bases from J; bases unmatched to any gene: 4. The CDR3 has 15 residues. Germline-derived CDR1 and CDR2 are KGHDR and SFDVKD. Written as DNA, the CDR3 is TGTGCCACCAGTCCGGGACAGGGAAACCAAGAGACCCAGTACTTC. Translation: CATSPGQGNQETQYF.

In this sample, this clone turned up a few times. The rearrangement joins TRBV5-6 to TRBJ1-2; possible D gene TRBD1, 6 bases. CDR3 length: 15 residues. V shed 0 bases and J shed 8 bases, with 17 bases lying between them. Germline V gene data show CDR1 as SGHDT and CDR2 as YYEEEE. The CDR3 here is CASSLAIETGGGYTF. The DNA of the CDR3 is TGTGCCAGCAGCTTGGCCATAGAGACAGGCGGGGGCTACACCTTC.

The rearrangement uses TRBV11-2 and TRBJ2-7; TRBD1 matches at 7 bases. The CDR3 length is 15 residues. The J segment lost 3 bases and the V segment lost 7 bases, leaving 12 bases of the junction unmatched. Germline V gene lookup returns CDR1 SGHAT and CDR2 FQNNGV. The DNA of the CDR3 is TGTGCCAGCACCAAGGGGGCGGACCATTTCTACGAGCAGTACTTC. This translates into CASTKGADHFYEQYF.

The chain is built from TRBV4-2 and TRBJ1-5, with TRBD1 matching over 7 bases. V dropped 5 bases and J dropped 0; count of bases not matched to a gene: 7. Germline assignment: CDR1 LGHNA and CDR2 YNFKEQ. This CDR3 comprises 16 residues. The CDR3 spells CASSNGQVLSNQPQHF. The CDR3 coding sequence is TGTGCCAGCAGCAACGGACAGGTCCTTAGCAATCAGCCCCAGCATTTT.

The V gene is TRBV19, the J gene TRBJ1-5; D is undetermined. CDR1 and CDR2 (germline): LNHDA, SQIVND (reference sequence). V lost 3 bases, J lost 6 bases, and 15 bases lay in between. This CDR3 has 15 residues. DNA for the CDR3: TGTGCCAGTAGTATTCCCGGGAGGGCGGTTCAGCCCCAGCATTTT. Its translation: CASSIPGRAVQPQHF.

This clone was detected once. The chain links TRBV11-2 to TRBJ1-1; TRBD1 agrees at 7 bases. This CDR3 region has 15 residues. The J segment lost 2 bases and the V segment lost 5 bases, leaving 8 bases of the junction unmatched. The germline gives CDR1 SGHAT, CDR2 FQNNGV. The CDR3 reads CASSTRQGRNTEAFF. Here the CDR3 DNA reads TGTGCCAGCAGCACCAGACAGGGAAGAAACACTGAAGCTTTCTTT.

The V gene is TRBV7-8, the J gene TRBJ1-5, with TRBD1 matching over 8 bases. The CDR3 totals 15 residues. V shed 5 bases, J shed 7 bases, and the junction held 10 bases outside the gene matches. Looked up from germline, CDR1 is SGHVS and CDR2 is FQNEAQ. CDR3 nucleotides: TGTGCCAGCAGCCCCCTCGGACAGGGCGGACAGCCCCAGCATTTT. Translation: CASSPLGQGGQPQHF.

The CDR3 region has the DNA TGTGCTAGTGGCATAACCCAGGTGTCGAAAAAACTGTTTTTT. Translation: CASGITQVSKKLFF. The rearrangement joins TRBV12-5 to TRBJ1-4; D gene ambiguous. The germline gives CDR1 LGHNT, CDR2 FRNRAP. V was trimmed by 6 bases and J by 9 bases, leaving 17 bases between them. The CDR3 is 14 residues long.

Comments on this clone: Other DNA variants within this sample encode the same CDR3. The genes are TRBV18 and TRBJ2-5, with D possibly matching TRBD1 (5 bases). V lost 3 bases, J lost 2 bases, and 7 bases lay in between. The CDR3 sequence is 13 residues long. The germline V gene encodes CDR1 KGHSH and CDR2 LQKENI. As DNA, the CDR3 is TGTGCCAGCTCACCGGGGCCACAAGAGACCCAGTACTTC. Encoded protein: CASSPGPQETQYF.

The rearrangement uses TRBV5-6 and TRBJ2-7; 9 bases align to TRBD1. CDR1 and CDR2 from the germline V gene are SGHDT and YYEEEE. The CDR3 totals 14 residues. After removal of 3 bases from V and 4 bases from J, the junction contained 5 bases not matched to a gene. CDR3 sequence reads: CASSSDRGRYEQYF. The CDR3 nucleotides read TGTGCCAGCAGCTCGGACAGGGGCCGTTACGAGCAGTACTTC.

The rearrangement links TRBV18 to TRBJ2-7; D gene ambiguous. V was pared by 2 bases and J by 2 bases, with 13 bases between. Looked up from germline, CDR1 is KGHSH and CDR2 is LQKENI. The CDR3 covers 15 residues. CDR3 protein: CASSPAGAGPYEQYF. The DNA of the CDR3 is TGTGCCAGCTCACCAGCCGGTGCAGGTCCCTACGAGCAGTACTTC.

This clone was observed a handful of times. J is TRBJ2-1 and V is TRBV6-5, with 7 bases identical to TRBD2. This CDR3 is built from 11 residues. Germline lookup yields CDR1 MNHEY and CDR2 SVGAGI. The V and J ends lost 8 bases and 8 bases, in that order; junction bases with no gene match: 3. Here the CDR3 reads CASLGGYEQFF. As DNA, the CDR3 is TGTGCCAGCCTGGGGGGGTATGAGCAGTTCTTC.